This record looks at one T cell receptor beta chain sequence and its context. Its target is not known. Each multiple sclerosis control was a treatment-naive patient with relapsing-remitting disease that was either stable or active. The data derive from a study of CD8 T cells in Susac syndrome. The study's findings and limits: The study conceded that its TCR sequencing and HLA analysis involved relatively few individuals.

RNA was extracted with the RNeasy kit, and a quantity of roughly 0.45 to 1 ug was reverse transcribed using random hexamers. Amplification of the TCR beta CDR3 was carried out by immunoSEQ multiplex PCR, which spanned a total of 54 Vbeta and 13 Jbeta segments. TCRdb independently ran MiXCR on the immunoSEQ multiplex PCR reads; one entry per CDR3 protein. The sample lists around 140,000 distinct CDR3 sequences, approximately 96% seen once, with approximately 0.12% in the top ten. Germline V gives CDR1 SGDLS, CDR2 YYNGEE. The ends were cut back, 4 bases at V and 4 bases at J, with 14 bases in the middle. The CDR3 has 14 amino acids.

This clonotype was obtained from a human donor with multiple sclerosis. The chain uses TRBV9 and TRBJ1-2; D possibly corresponds to TRBD1 (6 bases). Source material: CD4+ T cells from PBMCs. CDR3 loop: CASSSHRVGYGYTF. As DNA, the CDR3 is TGTGCCAGCAGCTCACACAGGGTGGGCTATGGCTACACCTTC.